A selection of T cell receptor beta chains follows, all from one sample in a study of blood T cell repertoires in COVID-19. Generated by immunoSEQ multiplex PCR, the TCRdb table keeps only in-frame clones and is missing some. The data show 250,000 to 350,000 clones, about nine tenths seen once. The sample consisted of peripheral blood. Receptor source: a woman between 25 and 40 years old with COVID-19, enrolled during active disease. Each CDR3 is given with its conserved first and last residue. D genes are given only for firm matches. Some rows have no size entry. The others give once, few or many, or a class for an expanded clone.

V	size	D	J	DNA	CDR3
TRBV19	few	NA	TRBJ1-5	TGTGCCAGTAGTAAGGGGATTCAGCCCCAGCATTTT	CASSKGIQPQHF
TRBV19	few	NA	TRBJ1-2	TGTGCCAGTAGTATAGATCTTACCCGGCCTGCCCTCGGGTATGGCTACACCTTC	CASSIDLTRPALGYGYTF
TRBV19	NA	TRBD2	TRBJ2-3	TGTGCCAGTAGTATAGTGGGGCTAGCGGGAGTTTCAGATACGCAGTATTTT	CASSIVGLAGVSDTQYF
TRBV4-2	NA	NA	TRBJ1-1	TGTGCCAGCAGCCCATGGGGAGGAGTCGGGGTGAACACTGAAGCTTTCTTT	CASSPWGGVGVNTEAFF
TRBV3-1/TRBV3-2	NA	TRBD1	TRBJ1-6	TGTGCCAGCAGCCCCCGGGACAGGGGGCGCAGAGGTCCACCCCTCCACTTT	CASSPRDRGRRGPPLHF
TRBV20-1	NA	NA	TRBJ2-7	TGCAGTGCTAGGGCCTCCTACGAGCAGTACTTC	CSARASYEQYF
TRBV5-1	NA	TRBD1	TRBJ2-1	TGCGCCAGCAGCTCGCAGGGGGCCGGAGGGAATGAGCAGTTCTTC	CASSSQGAGGNEQFF
TRBV5-4	NA	NA	TRBJ1-2	TGTGCCAGCAGCTCTGGACAGTCTAACTATGGCTACACCTTC	CASSSGQSNYGYTF
TRBV7-2	NA	TRBD1	TRBJ2-5	TGTGCCAGCAGCCCCGGGACAGCCCTGTACCAAGAGACCCAGTACTTC	CASSPGTALYQETQYF
TRBV4-1	once	TRBD2	TRBJ2-7	TGCGCCAGCAGCCAAGGCCTCACGCGGGAGATATACGAGCAGTACTTC	CASSQGLTREIYEQYF
TRBV20-1	NA	NA	TRBJ1-5	TGCAGTGCTAGTAGTCAGAATAGCAATCAGCCCCAGCATTTT	CSASSQNSNQPQHF
TRBV10-2	NA	TRBD1	TRBJ1-4	TGCGCCACCTCCGGGACAGAAAATGAAAAACTGTTTTTT	CATSGTENEKLFF
TRBV28	NA	NA	TRBJ1-1	TGTGCCAGCAGCCTCACGGGTGATGCTGAAGCTTTCTTT	CASSLTGDAEAFF
TRBV28	NA	NA	TRBJ1-3	TGTGCCAGCACATTTTCCTCTGGAAACACCATATATTTT	CASTFSSGNTIYF